The rows below give T cell receptor beta chains drawn from one sample of a study of blood T cell repertoires in COVID-19. Profiling relied on immunoSEQ multiplex PCR, and the TCRdb table lists in-frame clones only, not all of them. The table shows hundreds of thousands of clones, with roughly 90% occurring only once. The sequenced material came from peripheral blood. These receptors were obtained from a man aged 55 to 70 with COVID-19, enrolled during active disease. Each CDR3 is given with its conserved first and last residue. D genes are given only for firm matches. A row's size may be missing; if present it is once, few, many or a size class.

v_call d_call clone_size cdr3_length cdr3_aa
TRBV19 NA NA 16 CASTPSQGSTSYGYTF
TRBV11-2 NA NA 14 CASSLEGKGSEAFF
TRBV3-1/TRBV3-2 TRBD2 NA 13 CASSHRGGETQYF
TRBV15 TRBD1 NA 12 CATTGQGYEQYF
TRBV19 NA NA 17 CASSIAGTPYGNSPLHF
TRBV3-1/TRBV3-2 NA NA 17 CASSQDLAASYTGELFF
TRBV21-1 NA NA 15 CASSKPEGWKDEQYF
TRBV4-1 TRBD1 NA 16 CASSQGHRGRTGEQYF
TRBV5-1 NA NA 16 CASSPSSGSRANEQFF
TRBV18 TRBD2 few 18 CASSPQELAGLTYNEQFF
TRBV5-1 TRBD1 NA 15 CASSFRGRDNSPLHF
TRBV6-5 TRBD1 NA 15 CASSPGQGSYNEQFF
TRBV19 TRBD1 NA 17 CATQGRGTVNSNQPQHF
TRBV6-5 TRBD1 NA 14 CASSYTGQGGSYTF
TRBV3-1/TRBV3-2 NA NA 12 CASGDNPYGYTF
TRBV29-1 NA NA 12 CSVVWGDQPQHF
TRBV10-1 NA NA 16 CASSNSDWPATYEQYF
TRBV4-2 TRBD2 NA 15 CASSQLTSGSVEQYF
TRBV4-1 TRBD1 few 14 CASSQQRTGRGYTF
TRBV19 NA NA 15 CASSPSDTNTGELFF
TRBV5-1 NA NA 15 CASSQQGVLFYEQYF
TRBV6-2/TRBV6-3 NA NA 17 CASSYSNGGLRGQPQHF
TRBV11-2 NA NA 12 CASTRGSREQYF
TRBV6-5 NA NA 15 CASSYSSNRVTEAFF
TRBV18 NA NA 17 CASSPREARVFTGELFF
TRBV4-1 NA NA 13 CASSPLQTFDAFF
TRBV6-1 NA NA 13 CATIQGASYEQYF